This entry lists 23 T cell receptor beta chains sequenced from one sample in a study of identical twins. TCRdb passed the 5' RACE reads through MiXCR, listing each CDR3 protein once. The repertoire holds roughly 1.6 million distinct CDR3 sequences, about 32% seen once, with over 0.25% in the top ten. Sequencing used cord blood. These receptors were taken from a newborn girl in good health.

The rearrangement joins TRBV28 to TRBJ1-6, with D perhaps TRBD1 (5 bases). The germline gives CDR1 MDHEN, CDR2 SYDVKM. The CDR3 is made up of 14 amino acids. Trimming shortened V by 5 bases and J by 7 bases, and 12 bases separated the two germline ends. CDR3 in amino acids: CASSLDSQNSPLHF. In DNA, the CDR3 is TGTGCCAGCAGTCTCGACAGCCAAAATTCACCCCTCCACTTT.

Note on this clonotype: This sequence may be a read error, since a much larger clone differs from it by one base. The rearrangement joins TRBV7-2 to TRBJ2-3; D may be TRBD1 (5 bases). Germline V lookup: CDR1 SGHTA, CDR2 FQGNSA. The CDR3 length is 15 residues. V lost 1 base to trimming and J lost 2 bases, with 10 bases between them. The CDR3 loop reads CASSLEGYFTDTQYF. The CDR3 DNA is TGTGCCAGCAGCTTAGAGGGGTATTTCACAGATACGCAGTATTTT. The variable domain in full, with the rest retrieved from reference TRBV7-2 and TRBJ2-3, is GAGVSQSPSNKVTEKGKDVELRCDPISGHTALYWYRQSLGQGLEFLIYFQGNSAPDKSGLPSDRFSAERTGGSVSTLTIQRTQQEDSAVYLCASSLEGYFTDTQYFGPGTRLTVL.

The chain couples TRBV27 to TRBJ2-3; D gene unclear. This CDR3 is built from 14 residues. Germline assignment: CDR1 MNHEY and CDR2 SMNVEV (reference sequence). V was pared by 3 bases and J by 2 bases, with 9 bases between. CDR3 protein: CASSFGRITDTQYF. CDR3 DNA sequence: TGTGCCAGCAGTTTTGGGCGAATCACAGATACGCAGTATTTT.

This chain links TRBV6-2 or TRBV6-3 with TRBJ2-1, with 14 bases fitting TRBD2. Germline CDR1 is MNHEY and CDR2 is SVGEGT. The V and J ends lost 8 bases and 7 bases, in that order; junction bases with no gene match: 4. The CDR3 has 14 residues. The CDR3 nucleotides read TGTGCCAGCGGGTGGACTAGCGGGAGGAATGAGCAGTTCTTC. It translates to CASGWTSGRNEQFF.

J is TRBJ2-7 and V is TRBV7-2; D uncertain. CDR1 and CDR2 (germline): SGHTA, FQGNSA. The ends were cut back, 4 bases at V and 0 bases at J, with 10 bases in the middle. The CDR3 is 14 residues long. The chain's CDR3 is CASSSRFTSYEQYF. The DNA for the CDR3 is TGTGCCAGCAGCTCTAGATTCACCTCCTACGAGCAGTACTTC.

The count of this clonotype is one. This chain joins TRBV5-1 and TRBJ1-1; D uncertain. Germline V lookup: CDR1 SGHRS, CDR2 YFSETQ. V lost 9 bases and J 8 bases, leaving 20 bases between the germline ends. CDR3 length equals 13 residues. DNA of the CDR3: TGCGCCACCTCCTTCCGAGGAGGGTCAGAAGCTTTCTTT. It specifies CATSFRGGSEAFF. The variable domain in full, completed from reference TRBV5-1 and TRBJ1-1, reads KAGVTQTPRYLIKTRGQQVTLSCSPISGHRSVSWYQQTPGQGLQFLFEYFSETQRNKGNFPGRFSGRQFSNSRSEMNVSTLELGDSALYLCATSFRGGSEAFFGQGTRLTVV.

The rearrangement joins TRBV29-1 to TRBJ1-1, with TRBD1 identical over 10 bases. V shed 7 bases, J shed 3 bases, and the junction held 5 bases outside the gene matches. This CDR3 contains 13 residues. Germline CDR1 is SQVTM and CDR2 is ANQGSEA. This CDR3 is CSAGQGGYTEAFF. The CDR3 DNA reads as TGCAGCGCCGGACAGGGGGGGTACACTGAAGCTTTCTTT. Supplemented by reference TRBV29-1 and TRBJ1-1, the full variable domain reads SAVISQKPSRDICQRGTSLTIQCQVDSQVTMMFWYRQQPGQSLTLIATANQGSEATYESGFVIDKFPISRPNLTFSTLTVSNMSPEDSSIYLCSAGQGGYTEAFFGQGTRLTVV.

The genes are TRBV2 and TRBJ2-3; D unresolved. Per the germline V gene, CDR1 is SNHLY and CDR2 is FYNNEI. V was cut by 7 bases and J by 1 base, with 9 bases left in between. This CDR3 contains 13 residues. CDR3: CASKDAGTDTQYF. The CDR3 nucleotides read TGTGCCAGCAAGGACGCGGGCACAGATACGCAGTATTTT.

This clonotype was detected a few times. CDR3 sequence (DNA): TGTGCCAGCAGTCCAAATACAGGGGTGATCGGAACTAATGAAAAACTGTTTTTT. Its protein product is CASSPNTGVIGTNEKLFF. V gene TRBV28 combines with J gene TRBJ1-4; 7 bases are shared with TRBD1. The CDR3 spans 18 residues. V was clipped by 5 bases and J by 1 base; unmatched bases: 13. Germline lookup yields CDR1 MDHEN and CDR2 SYDVKM.

The genes are TRBV20-1 and TRBJ2-7; possible D gene TRBD1, 5 bases. The V gene's germline CDR1 is DFQATT and CDR2 SNEGSKA (reference sequence). Trimming stripped 4 bases from V and 3 bases from J, with 28 bases between. CDR3 length equals 18 residues. The CDR3 region has the DNA TGCAGTGCTACCCTGGGTAAATCAGGTGCTCAGGGTCGCTACGAGCAGTACTTC. It specifies CSATLGKSGAQGRYEQYF.

This clonotype was seen only once. The chain employs TRBV20-1 and TRBJ2-1, with 13 bases matching TRBD2. The CDR3 loop spans 18 amino acids. J gave up 6 bases and V 6 bases, and 17 bases lay outside the gene matches. CDR1 and CDR2 (germline): DFQATT, SNEGSKA (reference sequence). CDR3 bases: TGCAGTGCCCTACCCTCAACTAGCGGGGGGGCCTTGGGCAATGAGCAGTTCTTC. Protein product: CSALPSTSGGALGNEQFF.

The chain is built from TRBV5-1 and TRBJ2-1; TRBD1 aligns across 7 bases. CDR1 is SGHRS, CDR2 YFSETQ, per germline. Trimming removed 3 bases from V and 10 bases from J; junction bases left unmatched: 10. CDR3 length: 14 residues. The CDR3, as DNA: TGCGCCAGCAGCTCAAGACAGGGAACAAGGGAGCAGTTCTTC. Encoded protein: CASSSRQGTREQFF.

V gene TRBV20-1 combines with J gene TRBJ2-5; D is unclear. Germline values: CDR1 DFQATT, CDR2 SNEGSKA (reference sequence). Between the trimmed V and J ends, which lost 5 bases and 3 bases, there was a span of 19 bases. The CDR3 loop spans 15 amino acids. The CDR3 DNA is TGCAGTGCTGCGATCAGGACCCCTAAAAAAGAGACCCAGTACTTC. Protein: CSAAIRTPKKETQYF.

The chain has TRBV20-1 and TRBJ2-1, with a tentative D call TRBD2 (6 bases). The germline V gene encodes CDR1 DFQATT and CDR2 SNEGSKA (reference sequence). Trimming stripped 6 bases from V and 7 bases from J, with 19 bases between. CDR3 length equals 14 residues. CDR3 nucleotides: TGCAGTGCCAGACGGGGCCAGGGAGGAAATGAGCAGTTCTTC. The encoded protein is CSARRGQGGNEQFF.

The gene calls are TRBV7-9 and TRBJ2-7, with D unclear. Between the trimmed V and J ends, which lost 5 bases and 4 bases, there was a span of 9 bases. Germline V gene data show CDR1 as SEHNR and CDR2 as FQNEAQ (reference sequence). This CDR3 is 12 amino acids long. The CDR3 DNA follows: TGTGCCAGCAGCCCTACGATGTACGAGCAGTACTTC. Residues: CASSPTMYEQYF. Full variable domain (outside the CDR3, taken from reference TRBV7-9 and TRBJ2-7): DTGVSQNPRHKITKRGQNVTFRCDPISEHNRLYWYRQTLGQGPEFLTYFQNEAQLEKSRLLSDRFSAERPKGSFSTLEIQRTEQGDSAMYLCASSPTMYEQYFGPGTRLTVT.

The V and J genes are TRBV6-5 and TRBJ1-2; D is possibly TRBD1 (5 bases). V lost 0 bases to trimming and J lost 4 bases, with 18 bases between them. Looked up from germline, CDR1 is MNHEY and CDR2 is SVGAGI. The CDR3 sequence is 17 residues long. CDR3 sequence reads: CASSYSRAGFLGYGYTF. For the CDR3, the DNA is TGTGCCAGCAGTTACTCGAGGGCAGGGTTTTTGGGCTATGGCTACACCTTC.

Points on this clonotype: This may stem from a read error, because a much larger clone lies one nucleotide away. This chain connects TRBV4-2 to TRBJ1-2, with D possibly matching TRBD1 (6 bases). V dropped 1 base and J dropped 5 bases, with 20 bases sitting between them. CDR3 length: 17 amino acids. Per the germline V gene, CDR1 is LGHNA and CDR2 is YNFKEQ. The CDR3 is CASSQVGGQSSMYGYTF. The CDR3, as DNA: TGTGCCAGCAGCCAAGTCGGAGGACAGAGCAGTATGTATGGCTACACCTTC.

This clonotype was picked up many times. The CDR3 sequence is CAISESLVLKGPFSYEQYF. CDR3 nucleotides: TGTGCCATCAGTGAGTCCCTTGTATTGAAAGGGCCCTTCTCCTACGAGCAGTACTTC. The rearrangement joins TRBV10-3 to TRBJ2-7, with D unclear. The CDR3 extends over 19 amino acids. The V end was cut by 0 bases, the J end by 0 bases, with 21 bases between. CDR1 ENHRY and CDR2 SYGVKD come from the germline V gene.

There are a few counts of this clonotype. The chain joins TRBV20-1 to TRBJ2-1, with D tentatively TRBD2 (5 bases). Germline assignment: CDR1 DFQATT and CDR2 SNEGSKA (reference sequence). The CDR3 length is 13 residues. The V end lost 5 bases, the J end lost 9 bases, and 17 bases lay between the germline ends. CDR3 bases: TGCAGTGCTCAGAGGCCGGGGTCCGGTGAGCAGTTCTTC. Protein product: CSAQRPGSGEQFF.

This clonotype has a handful of counts. This rearrangement joins TRBV9 to TRBJ1-1, with D unclear. V lost 0 bases and J 5 bases, leaving 11 bases between the germline ends. The length of the CDR3 is 14 residues. The germline CDR1 and CDR2 sequences are SGDLS and YYNGEE. The CDR3 loop reads CASSVVALRTEAFF. In DNA form, the CDR3 reads TGTGCCAGCAGCGTAGTCGCTTTGAGGACTGAAGCTTTCTTT.

This clonotype was counted between two and nine times. The rearrangement uses TRBV9 and TRBJ2-1; no firm D call. The CDR3 contains 14 residues. Per the germline V gene, CDR1 is SGDLS and CDR2 is YYNGEE. The V and J ends lost 0 bases and 13 bases respectively, with 17 bases between them. The CDR3 spells CASSVGGTQENQFF. The CDR3 region has the DNA TGTGCCAGCAGCGTAGGCGGTACTCAGGAAAACCAGTTCTTC.

This clonotype was observed a few times. The J gene is TRBJ2-1, the V gene TRBV5-1, with TRBD2 matching over 14 bases. Germline lookup yields CDR1 SGHRS and CDR2 YFSETQ. With V trimmed by 0 bases and J by 5 bases, 7 bases remained unmatched. The CDR3 runs 18 residues. The CDR3 region has the DNA TGCGCCAGCAGCTTGGCCAGGACTAGCGGGAGGACCCACAATGAGCAGTTCTTC. Its translation: CASSLARTSGRTHNEQFF.

This clonotype was detected a few times. The genes are TRBV13 and TRBJ1-1; D call uncertain. CDR3 length: 14 residues. Deletions cut 5 bases from V and 5 bases from J, with 15 bases between. Germline V CDR1 and CDR2: PRHDT, FYEKMQ (reference sequence). CDR3 coding DNA: TGTGCCAGCAGCCCAACGGTCTCGGCGACTGAAGCTTTCTTT. It specifies CASSPTVSATEAFF.